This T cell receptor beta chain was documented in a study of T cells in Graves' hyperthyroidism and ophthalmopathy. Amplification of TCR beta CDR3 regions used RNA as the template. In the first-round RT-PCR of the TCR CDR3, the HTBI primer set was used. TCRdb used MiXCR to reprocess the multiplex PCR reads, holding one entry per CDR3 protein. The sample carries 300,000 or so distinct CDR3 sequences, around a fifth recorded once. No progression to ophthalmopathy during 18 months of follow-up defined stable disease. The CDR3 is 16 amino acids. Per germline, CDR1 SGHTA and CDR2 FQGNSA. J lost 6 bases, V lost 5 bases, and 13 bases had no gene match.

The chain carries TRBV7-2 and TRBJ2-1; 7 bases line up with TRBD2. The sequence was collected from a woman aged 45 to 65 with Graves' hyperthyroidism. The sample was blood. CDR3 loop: CASSSIGASGPNEQFF. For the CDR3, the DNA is TGTGCCAGCAGCAGCATCGGGGCTAGCGGACCCAATGAGCAGTTCTTC.